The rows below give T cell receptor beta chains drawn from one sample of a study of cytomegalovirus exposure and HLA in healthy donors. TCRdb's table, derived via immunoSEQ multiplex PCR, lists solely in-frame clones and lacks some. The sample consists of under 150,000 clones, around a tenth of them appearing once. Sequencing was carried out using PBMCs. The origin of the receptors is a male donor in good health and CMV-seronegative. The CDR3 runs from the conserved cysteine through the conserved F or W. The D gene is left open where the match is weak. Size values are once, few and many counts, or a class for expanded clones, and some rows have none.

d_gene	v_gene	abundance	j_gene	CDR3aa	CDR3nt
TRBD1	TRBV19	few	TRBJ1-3	CASSITLDRGILSGNTIYF	TGTGCCAGTAGTATCACCTTGGACAGGGGTATTCTCTCTGGAAACACCATATATTTT
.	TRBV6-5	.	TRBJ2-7	CASSYDRGSYEQYF	TGTGCCAGCAGTTACGATCGGGGATCCTACGAGCAGTACTTC
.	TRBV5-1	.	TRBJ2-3	CASSPTTTGTDTQYF	TGCGCCAGCAGCCCTACTACGACTGGCACAGATACGCAGTATTTT
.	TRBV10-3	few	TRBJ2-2	CAITPGGGTSTGELFF	TGTGCCATCACCCCCGGAGGGGGCACGAGCACCGGGGAGCTGTTTTTT
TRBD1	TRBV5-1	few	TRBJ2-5	CASSLATGQGRETQYF	TGCGCCAGCAGCTTGGCTACGGGACAGGGTAGAGAGACCCAGTACTTC
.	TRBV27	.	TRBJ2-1	CASSLSTSGEQFF	TGTGCCAGCAGTTTATCAACTTCAGGTGAGCAGTTCTTC
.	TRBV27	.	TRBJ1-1	CASSFTGAPEAFF	TGTGCCAGCAGTTTTACAGGTGCCCCTGAAGCTTTCTTT
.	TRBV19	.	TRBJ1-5	CASSISQYSNQPQHF	TGTGCCAGTAGTATATCTCAGTATAGCAATCAGCCCCAGCATTTT
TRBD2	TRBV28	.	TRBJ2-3	CASRGLAGSQYF	TGTGCCAGCAGAGGGCTAGCGGGATCGCAGTATTTT
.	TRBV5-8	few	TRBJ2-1	CASSLPGLTSYNEQFF	TGTGCCAGCAGCTTGCCGGGACTGACCTCGTACAATGAGCAGTTCTTC
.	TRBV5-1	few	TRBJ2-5	CASSSGTGGVETQYF	TGCGCCAGCAGCTCCGGAACAGGGGGGGTAGAGACCCAGTACTTC
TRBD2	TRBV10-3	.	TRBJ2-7	CAISELAGGIYEQYF	TGTGCCATCAGTGAACTAGCGGGAGGGATCTACGAGCAGTACTTC
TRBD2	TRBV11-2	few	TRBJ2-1	CASFLAGEQFF	TGTGCCAGCTTTCTAGCGGGGGAGCAGTTCTTC
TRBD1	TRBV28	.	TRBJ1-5	CASSQGQGDQPQHF	TGTGCCAGCAGCCAGGGACAGGGCGATCAGCCCCAGCATTTT
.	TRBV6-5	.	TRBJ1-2	CASSYSRGGGYTF	TGTGCCAGTAGTTACTCTAGGGGTGGCGGCTACACCTTC
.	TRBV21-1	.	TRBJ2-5	CASSRDGEETQYF	TGTGCCAGCAGCCGAGACGGAGAAGAGACCCAGTACTTC
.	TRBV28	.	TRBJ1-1	CASSFSTGTEAFF	TGTGCCAGCAGTTTCTCTACCGGTACTGAAGCTTTCTTT
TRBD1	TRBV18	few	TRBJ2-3	CASSSLTGFADTQYF	TGTGCCAGCTCATCCCTGACAGGGTTCGCAGATACGCAGTATTTT
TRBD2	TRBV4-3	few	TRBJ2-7	CASSPHLAGPSYEQYF	TGCGCCAGCAGCCCACATTTAGCGGGGCCCTCCTACGAGCAGTACTTC
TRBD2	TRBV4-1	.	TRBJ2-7	CASSPRTSGSYEQYF	TGCGCCAGCAGCCCGAGGACTAGCGGGAGTTACGAGCAGTACTTC
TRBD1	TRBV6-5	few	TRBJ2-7	CASGLTGTYEQYF	TGTGCCAGCGGACTGACAGGGACCTACGAGCAGTACTTC
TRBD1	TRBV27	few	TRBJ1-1	CASRINRGFSDTEAFF	TGTGCCAGCAGGATTAACAGGGGATTCAGCGACACTGAAGCTTTCTTT